Included here is one TCR beta chain sequence, with context. The data derive from a study of control samples from healthy donors and cancer patients. Sequencing used immunoSEQ multiplex PCR; TCRdb keeps in-frame clones, though not all of them. Among some 130,000 clones listed, 80% to 95% were seen once. This CDR3 spans 16 amino acids. CDR1 is LNHNV and CDR2 is YYDKDF in the germline V gene (reference sequence). V lost 8 bases, J lost 2 bases, and 19 bases lay in between. This chain joins TRBV15 and TRBJ2-1; possibly TRBD2 for D (6 bases). This clonotype was sampled from a man younger than 35 in good health. Sequenced material: blood. The CDR3 DNA follows: TGTGCCACCGCGGAGTCGGGGGTTAAGGCCTACAATGAGCAGTTCTTC. Its translation is CATAESGVKAYNEQFF.